This TCR beta chain is from a study of tumor and adjacent non-tumor tissue in lung cancer. On the study more broadly: Patients were aged roughly 31 to 76, fewer than twelve men and about five women, stage I to III.

No cell sorting was done before RNA was extracted from the tissue. Newly diagnosed lung cancer patients had thoracic surgery in China, August–late 2014, without prior chemotherapy. Notes on the study in general: In normal lung, the top 100 clones were significantly more dominant than in tumor.

Three rounds of nested PCR, following a modified ARM-PCR protocol, produced the TCRbeta library. TCRdb reprocessed the multiplex PCR reads via MiXCR and lists one record per CDR3 protein. This sample has about 200,000 distinct CDR3 sequences, with roughly 70% found just once. About this clonotype: Its specificity is not known. The junction shows a germline mismatch at one end, possibly a read error.

The germline V gene has CDR1 SGHAT and CDR2 FQDESV (reference sequence). This CDR3 has 16 residues. The source is a man aged 55 to 69 with non-small cell lung cancer. The chain recombines TRBV11-1 with TRBJ2-2; D gene unclear. The sequenced material came from lung tumor tissue. CDR3 in DNA: TGTGCCAACAGCTTCTACGGGCCGCGAAGCACCCGGGAGCTGTTTTTT. Its protein product is CANSFYGPRSTRELFF.